This T cell receptor (beta chain) was obtained from a study of blood T cell repertoires in COVID-19 (dated by TCRdb to about 2020). With regard to the full study: Collaborator samples came from the United States, Italy and Spain and covered acute and convalescent phases of COVID-19. The prospective study material was composed of cDNA or gDNA derived from T cells, B-cell-depleted T cells, or PBMCs. Sample metadata almost always included a de-identified subject ID, COVID-19 status, age in years and sex. The samples were drawn from the first 160 participants of the ongoing ImmuneRACE study and from more than 1,000 subjects provided by 6 global collaborators. Deeply sampled blood TCRbeta repertoires from subjects exposed to, actively infected with, or recovered from COVID-19 were included in the dataset. The repertoires were released in a freely available public database meant as a resource for research on the immune response to SARS-CoV-2. HLA class I and class II types, where available, came from metadata supplied by the sample provider rather than from assay-based typing. Study-wide conclusions, independent of this receptor: Clinical and demographic metadata were provided uncurated, with the amount varying by source and participant.

For this chain, trimming is 4 bases at the V end and 6 bases at the J end, and the number of junction bases without a gene match is 8. The CDR3 contains 14 residues, cysteine and phenylalanine counted. The entry retains the CDR3 DNA only, 42 bases that are in frame from base 1. Based on the germline V gene, the CDR1 and CDR2 sequences are SGHRS and YFSETQ. One collaborating source in Seattle enrolled patients while the patients were actively infected and followed the patients over time throughout the course of disease. The collaborating institutions used their own protocols to collect whole blood in K2EDTA tubes. For TCRbeta analysis, collaborators shipped samples as frozen whole blood, isolated PBMCs, or DNA extracted from either of those sample types. Turning to this clone: Its binding antigen is unknown. The input lacks base qualities; no much larger clone sits a single base away.

The immunoSEQ Assay, a bias-controlled multiplex PCR, was used to amplify TCRbeta CDR3 regions from genomic DNA. On the authors' methods: Within the assay, amplification of reference gene primers was used to estimate how many nucleated cells each sample contained. To quantify the absolute abundance of each unique TCRbeta CDR3 rearrangement, sequence reads were collapsed and filtered. Productive Simpson clonality was computed per sample as the square root of Simpson's diversity index over productive rearrangements. Drawn from immuneACCESS, this table holds only the in-frame rearrangements with V and J called that TCRdb kept. Clones are partly lost; checked studies trace under half to an unresolved V gene and leave the rest unexplained. The D gene and trimming were derived from the DNA, and the V and J assignments and clone size from that table. This sample comprises 210,000 or so clones, about 90% of them detected only once. The ten largest clones represent approximately 2.4% of the sample.

The V and J segments used are TRBV5-1 and TRBJ1-2, with 8 bases matching TRBD1. The sequenced sample was peripheral blood. The clonotype comes from a man aged 25-40 years with COVID-19, enrolled during active disease. CDR3 loop: CASSLRQGPNGYTF. The sequenced DNA: TGCGCCAGCAGCCTCAGACAGGGGCCCAATGGCTACACCTTC. The full variable domain, completed from the reference TRBV5-1 and TRBJ1-2 proteins outside the CDR3, reads KAGVTQTPRYLIKTRGQQVTLSCSPISGHRSVSWYQQTPGQGLQFLFEYFSETQRNKGNFPGRFSGRQFSNSRSEMNVSTLELGDSALYLCASSLRQGPNGYTFGSGTRLTVV.